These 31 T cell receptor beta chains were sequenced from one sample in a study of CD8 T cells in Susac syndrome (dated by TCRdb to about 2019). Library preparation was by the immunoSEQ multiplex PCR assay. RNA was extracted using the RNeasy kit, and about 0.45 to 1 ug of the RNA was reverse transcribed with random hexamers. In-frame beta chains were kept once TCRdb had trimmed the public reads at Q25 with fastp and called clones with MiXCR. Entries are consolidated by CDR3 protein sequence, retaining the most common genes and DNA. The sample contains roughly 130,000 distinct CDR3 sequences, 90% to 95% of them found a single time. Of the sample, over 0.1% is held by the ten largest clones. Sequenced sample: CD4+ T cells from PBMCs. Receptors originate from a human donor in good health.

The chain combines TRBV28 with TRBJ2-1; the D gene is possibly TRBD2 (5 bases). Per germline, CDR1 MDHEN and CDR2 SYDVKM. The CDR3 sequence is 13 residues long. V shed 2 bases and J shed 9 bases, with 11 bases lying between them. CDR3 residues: CASSLGRDLEQFF. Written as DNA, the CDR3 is TGTGCCAGCAGTTTAGGTCGGGATCTTGAGCAGTTCTTC.

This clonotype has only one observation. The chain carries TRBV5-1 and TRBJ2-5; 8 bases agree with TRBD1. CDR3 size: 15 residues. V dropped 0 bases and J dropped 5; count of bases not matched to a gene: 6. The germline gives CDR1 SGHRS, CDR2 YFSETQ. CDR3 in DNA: TGCGCCAGCAGCTTGGCCGGACAGGGAGTGGAGACCCAGTACTTC. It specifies CASSLAGQGVETQYF.

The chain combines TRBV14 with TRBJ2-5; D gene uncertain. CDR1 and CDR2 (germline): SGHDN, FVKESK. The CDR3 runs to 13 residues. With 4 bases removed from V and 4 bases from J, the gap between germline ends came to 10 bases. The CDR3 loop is CASSRNLGETQYF. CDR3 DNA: TGTGCCAGCAGCCGCAATTTGGGAGAGACCCAGTACTTC.

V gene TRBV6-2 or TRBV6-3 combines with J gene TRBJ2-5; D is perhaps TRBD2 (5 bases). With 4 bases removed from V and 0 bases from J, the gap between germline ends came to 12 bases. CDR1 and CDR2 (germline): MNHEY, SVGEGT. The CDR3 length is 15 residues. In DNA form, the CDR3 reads TGTGCCAGCAGTTCGCGGGCAGTGTACCAAGAGACCCAGTACTTC. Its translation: CASSSRAVYQETQYF.

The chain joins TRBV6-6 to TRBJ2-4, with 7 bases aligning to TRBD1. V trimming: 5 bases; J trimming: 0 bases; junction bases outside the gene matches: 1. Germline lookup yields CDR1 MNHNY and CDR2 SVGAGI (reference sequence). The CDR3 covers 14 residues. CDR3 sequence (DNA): TGTGCCAGCAGTCAGGGGGTAGCCAAAAACATTCAGTACTTC. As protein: CASSQGVAKNIQYF.

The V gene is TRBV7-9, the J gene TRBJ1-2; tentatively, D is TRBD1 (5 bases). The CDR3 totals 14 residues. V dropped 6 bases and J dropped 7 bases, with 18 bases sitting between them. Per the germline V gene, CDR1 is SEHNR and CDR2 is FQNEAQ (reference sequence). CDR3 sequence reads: CASRRQGDASGYTF. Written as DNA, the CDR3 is TGTGCCAGCAGGCGGCAGGGAGATGCCTCTGGCTACACCTTC.

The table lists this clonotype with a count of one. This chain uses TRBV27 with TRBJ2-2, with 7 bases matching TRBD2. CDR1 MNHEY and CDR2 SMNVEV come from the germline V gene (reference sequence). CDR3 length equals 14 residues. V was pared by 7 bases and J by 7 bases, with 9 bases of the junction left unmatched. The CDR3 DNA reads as TGTGCCAGCACCAAGTCGGGGGGTAGCGGGGAGCTGTTTTTT. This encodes CASTKSGGSGELFF.

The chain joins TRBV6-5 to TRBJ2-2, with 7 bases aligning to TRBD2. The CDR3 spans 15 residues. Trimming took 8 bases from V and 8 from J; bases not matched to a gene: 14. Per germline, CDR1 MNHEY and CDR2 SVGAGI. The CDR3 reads CASGSGTKKPGELFF. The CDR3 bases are TGTGCCAGCGGATCCGGGACTAAGAAACCGGGGGAGCTGTTTTTT.

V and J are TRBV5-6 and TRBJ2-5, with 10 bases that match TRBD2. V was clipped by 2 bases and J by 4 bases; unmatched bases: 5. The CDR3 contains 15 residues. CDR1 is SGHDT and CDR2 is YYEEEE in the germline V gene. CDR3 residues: CASSFGVAGGETQYF. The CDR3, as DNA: TGTGCCAGCAGCTTCGGGGTAGCGGGAGGAGAGACCCAGTACTTC.

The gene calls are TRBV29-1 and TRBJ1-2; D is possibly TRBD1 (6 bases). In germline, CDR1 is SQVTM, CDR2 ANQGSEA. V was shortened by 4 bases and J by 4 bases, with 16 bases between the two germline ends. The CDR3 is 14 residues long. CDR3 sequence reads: CSVGGSGRGYGYTF. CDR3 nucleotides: TGCAGCGTTGGCGGGTCGGGCAGGGGCTATGGCTACACCTTC.

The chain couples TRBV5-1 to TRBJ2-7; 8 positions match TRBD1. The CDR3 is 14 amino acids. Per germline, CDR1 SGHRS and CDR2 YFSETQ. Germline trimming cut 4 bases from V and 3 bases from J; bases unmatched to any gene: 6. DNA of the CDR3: TGCGCCAGCAGCCCTATGACAGGGGACTACGAGCAGTACTTC. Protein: CASSPMTGDYEQYF.

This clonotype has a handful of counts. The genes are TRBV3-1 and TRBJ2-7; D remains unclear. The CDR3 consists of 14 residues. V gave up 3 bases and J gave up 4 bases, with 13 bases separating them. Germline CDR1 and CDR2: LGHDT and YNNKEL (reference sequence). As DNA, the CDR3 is TGTGCCAGCAGCCATGACGGGTCGGCTTACGAGCAGTACTTC. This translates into CASSHDGSAYEQYF.

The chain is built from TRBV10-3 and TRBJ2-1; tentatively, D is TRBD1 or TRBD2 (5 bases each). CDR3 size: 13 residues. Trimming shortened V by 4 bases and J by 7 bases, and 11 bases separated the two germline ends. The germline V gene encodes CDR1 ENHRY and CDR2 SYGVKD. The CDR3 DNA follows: TGTGCCATCAGTGTGGGGGAAACGAATGAGCAGTTCTTC. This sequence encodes CAISVGETNEQFF.

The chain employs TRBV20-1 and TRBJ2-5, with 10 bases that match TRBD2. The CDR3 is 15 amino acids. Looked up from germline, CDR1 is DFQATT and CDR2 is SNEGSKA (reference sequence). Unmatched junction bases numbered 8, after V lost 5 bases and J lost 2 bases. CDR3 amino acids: CSAASGRVVQETQYF. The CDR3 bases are TGCAGTGCTGCCAGCGGGAGGGTAGTACAAGAGACCCAGTACTTC.

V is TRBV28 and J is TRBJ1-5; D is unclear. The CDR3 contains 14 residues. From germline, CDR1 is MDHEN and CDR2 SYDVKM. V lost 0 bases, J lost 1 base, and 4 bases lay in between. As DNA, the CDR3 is TGTGCCAGCAGTTTATGGCAGAGCAATCAGCCCCAGCATTTT. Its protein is CASSLWQSNQPQHF.

In nucleotides, the CDR3 is TGTGCCAGCAGAACCGGGACAGCCAGCTCCTACGAGCAGTACTTC. Translating gives CASRTGTASSYEQYF. The V call is TRBV6-6, the J call TRBJ2-7; 7 bases map to TRBD1. Germline V CDR1 and CDR2: MNHNY, SVGAGI (reference sequence). The CDR3 runs to 15 residues. The V and J ends lost 6 bases and 0 bases, in that order; junction bases with no gene match: 8.

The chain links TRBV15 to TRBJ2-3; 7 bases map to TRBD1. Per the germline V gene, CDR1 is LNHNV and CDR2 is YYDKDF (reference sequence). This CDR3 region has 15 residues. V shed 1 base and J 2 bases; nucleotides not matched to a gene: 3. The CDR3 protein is CATSRGGGPTDTQYF. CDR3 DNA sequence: TGTGCCACCAGCAGAGGAGGGGGCCCCACAGATACGCAGTATTTT.

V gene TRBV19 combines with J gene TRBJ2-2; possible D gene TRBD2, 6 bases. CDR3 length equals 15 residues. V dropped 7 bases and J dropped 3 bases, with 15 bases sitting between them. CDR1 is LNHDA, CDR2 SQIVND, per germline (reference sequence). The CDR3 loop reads CASTRRRGYTGELFF. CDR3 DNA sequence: TGTGCCAGTACCCGAAGGCGGGGTTACACCGGGGAGCTGTTTTTT.

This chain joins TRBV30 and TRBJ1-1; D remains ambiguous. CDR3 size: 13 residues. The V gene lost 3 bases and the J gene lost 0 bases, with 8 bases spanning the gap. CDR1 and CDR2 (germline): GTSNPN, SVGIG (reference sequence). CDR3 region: CAWSKGLNTEAFF. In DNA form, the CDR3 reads TGTGCCTGGAGCAAGGGCTTGAACACTGAAGCTTTCTTT.

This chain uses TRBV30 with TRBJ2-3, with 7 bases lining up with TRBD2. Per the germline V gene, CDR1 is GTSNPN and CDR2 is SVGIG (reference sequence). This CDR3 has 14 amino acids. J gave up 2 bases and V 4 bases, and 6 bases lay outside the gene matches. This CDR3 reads CAWIRLAFTDTQYF. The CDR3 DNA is TGTGCCTGGATCCGACTAGCTTTCACAGATACGCAGTATTTT. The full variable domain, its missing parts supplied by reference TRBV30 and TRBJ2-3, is SQTIHQWPATLVQPVGSPLSLECTVEGTSNPNLYWYRQAAGRGLQLLFYSVGIGQISSEVPQNLSASRPQDRQFILSSKKLLLSDSGFYLCAWIRLAFTDTQYFGPGTRLTVL.

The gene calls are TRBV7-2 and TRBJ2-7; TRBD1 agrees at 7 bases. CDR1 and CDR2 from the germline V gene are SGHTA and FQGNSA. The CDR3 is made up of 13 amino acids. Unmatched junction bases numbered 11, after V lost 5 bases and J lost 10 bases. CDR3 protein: CASSPNRDRGQYF. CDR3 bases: TGTGCCAGCAGCCCAAACCGGGACAGAGGACAGTACTTC.

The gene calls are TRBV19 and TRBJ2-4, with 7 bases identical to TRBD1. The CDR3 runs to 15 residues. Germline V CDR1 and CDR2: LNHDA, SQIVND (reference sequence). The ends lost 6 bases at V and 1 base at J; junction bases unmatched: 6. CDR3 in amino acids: CASRNRGMAKNIQYF. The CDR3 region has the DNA TGTGCCAGTAGAAACAGGGGAATGGCCAAAAACATTCAGTACTTC. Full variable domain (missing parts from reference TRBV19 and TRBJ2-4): DGGITQSPKYLFRKEGQNVTLSCEQNLNHDAMYWYRQDPGQGLRLIYYSQIVNDFQKGDIAEGYSVSREKKESFPLTVTSAQKNPTAFYLCASRNRGMAKNIQYFGAGTRLSVL.

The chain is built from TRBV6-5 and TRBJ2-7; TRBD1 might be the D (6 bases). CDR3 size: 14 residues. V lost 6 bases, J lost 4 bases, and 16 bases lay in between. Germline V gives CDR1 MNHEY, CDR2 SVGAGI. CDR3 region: CASRLRQVSYEQYF. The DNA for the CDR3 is TGTGCCAGCAGACTCCGACAGGTATCGTACGAGCAGTACTTC.

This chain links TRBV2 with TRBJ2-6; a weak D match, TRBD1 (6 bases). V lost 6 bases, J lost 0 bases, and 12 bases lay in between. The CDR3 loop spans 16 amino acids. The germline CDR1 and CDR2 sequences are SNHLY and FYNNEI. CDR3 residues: CASRADRNSGANVLTF. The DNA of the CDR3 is TGTGCCAGCAGGGCAGACAGGAACTCTGGGGCCAACGTCCTGACTTTC.

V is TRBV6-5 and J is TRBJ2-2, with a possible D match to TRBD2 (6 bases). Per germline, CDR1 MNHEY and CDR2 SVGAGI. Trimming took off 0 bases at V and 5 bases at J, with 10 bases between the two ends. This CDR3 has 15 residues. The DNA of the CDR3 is TGTGCCAGCAGTTACTCCCGCGGAGGGACCGGGGAGCTGTTTTTT. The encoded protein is CASSYSRGGTGELFF.

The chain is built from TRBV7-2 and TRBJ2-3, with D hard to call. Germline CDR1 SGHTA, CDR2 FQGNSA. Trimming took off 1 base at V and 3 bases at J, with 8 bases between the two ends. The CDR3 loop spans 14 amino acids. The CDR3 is CASSLVSQTDTQYF. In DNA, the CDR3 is TGTGCCAGCAGCTTAGTCTCGCAGACAGATACGCAGTATTTT.

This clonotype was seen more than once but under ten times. CDR3 in amino acids: CASSFQGSEKLFF. In DNA form, the CDR3 reads TGTGCCAGCAGTTTCCAGGGGAGCGAAAAACTGTTTTTT. This chain joins TRBV27 and TRBJ1-4; a weak D match, TRBD1 (6 bases). V gave up 3 bases and J gave up 8 bases, with 10 bases separating them. The length of the CDR3 is 13 residues. Germline V gene lookup returns CDR1 MNHEY and CDR2 SMNVEV (reference sequence).

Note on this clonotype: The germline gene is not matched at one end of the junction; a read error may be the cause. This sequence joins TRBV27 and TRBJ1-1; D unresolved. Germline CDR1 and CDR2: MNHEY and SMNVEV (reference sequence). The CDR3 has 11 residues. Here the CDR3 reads CASSLVGPLVF. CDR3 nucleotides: TGTGCCAGCAGTTTGGTAGGCCCCCTCGTCTTT.

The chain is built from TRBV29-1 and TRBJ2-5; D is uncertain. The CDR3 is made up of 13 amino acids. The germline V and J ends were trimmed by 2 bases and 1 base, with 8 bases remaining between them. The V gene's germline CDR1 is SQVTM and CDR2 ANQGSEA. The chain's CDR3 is CSVETTSQETQYF. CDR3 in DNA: TGCAGCGTTGAAACGACCTCCCAAGAGACCCAGTACTTC. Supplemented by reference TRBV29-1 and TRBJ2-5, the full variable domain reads SAVISQKPSRDICQRGTSLTIQCQVDSQVTMMFWYRQQPGQSLTLIATANQGSEATYESGFVIDKFPISRPNLTFSTLTVSNMSPEDSSIYLCSVETTSQETQYFGPGTRLLVL.

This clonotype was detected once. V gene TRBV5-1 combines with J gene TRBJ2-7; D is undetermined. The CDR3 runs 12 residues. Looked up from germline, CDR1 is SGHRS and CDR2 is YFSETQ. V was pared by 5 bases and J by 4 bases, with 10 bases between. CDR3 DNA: TGCGCCAGCAGGGGCTCCAGTTACGAGCAGTACTTC. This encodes CASRGSSYEQYF.

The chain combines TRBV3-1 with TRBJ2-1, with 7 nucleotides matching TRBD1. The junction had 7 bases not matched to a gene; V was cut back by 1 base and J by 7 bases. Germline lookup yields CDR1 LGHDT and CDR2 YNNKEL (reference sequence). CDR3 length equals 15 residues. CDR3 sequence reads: CASSQVGGQPNEQFF. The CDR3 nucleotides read TGTGCCAGCAGCCAAGTAGGGGGCCAGCCGAATGAGCAGTTCTTC.